Listed below are T cell receptor beta chains from one sample, sequenced in a study of metastatic and nonmetastatic thyroid tumors. TCRdb called clones again from the PCR reads with MiXCR. In the table there are about 21,000 clones, about a quarter of which are singletons. Sequenced material: blood. Source of these receptors: a female donor with papillary thyroid cancer or a benign thyroid nodule (not recorded which). Some clones in this sample may be carry-over from other donors' samples. CDR3s include the opening cysteine and the closing phenylalanine or tryptophan. The D gene is left open where the match is weak. The size of a clone is reported for some rows only, either as once, few or many, or as a class for expanded clones.

d_gene	v_gene	abundance	j_gene	CDR3nt	CDR3aa
-	TRBV6-2/TRBV6-3	many	TRBJ1-1	TGTGCCAGCAGTTACGGGAGGCTAAAATATGTATCTGAAGCTTTCTTT	CASSYGRLKYVSEAFF
TRBD1	TRBV3-1	many	TRBJ1-6	TGTGCCAGCAGCCCCCCGTCTACAGGGGATTCACCCCTCCACTTT	CASSPPSTGDSPLHF
-	TRBV6-2/TRBV6-3	many	TRBJ2-7	TGTGCCAGCAGTTACGGGCAGGGGACGGTCTACGAGCAGTACTTC	CASSYGQGTVYEQYF
-	TRBV18	-	TRBJ2-7	TGTGCCAGCTCACCAACGGAAGGGGGCTACGAGCAGTACTTC	CASSPTEGGYEQYF
-	TRBV20-1	-	TRBJ1-2	TGCAGTGCTAGAGATGTAGAGAAGGGGAACTATGGCTACACCTTC	CSARDVEKGNYGYTF
TRBD1	TRBV4-2	many	TRBJ1-2	TGTGCCAGCAGCCAGCGGACAGGGTATGGCTACACCTTC	CASSQRTGYGYTF
-	TRBV20-1	medium-sized	TRBJ2-6	TGCAGTGCTAGGGAAGCGGCCTCTGGGGCCAACGTCCTGACTTTC	CSAREAASGANVLTF
-	TRBV28	many	TRBJ2-7	TGTGCCAGCAGTTTGAGTGGGGGCTACGAGCAGTACTTC	CASSLSGGYEQYF
-	TRBV6-1	many	TRBJ2-7	TGTGCCAGCAGTCCCCCGGGAGAGGCCTACGAGCAGTACTTC	CASSPPGEAYEQYF
-	TRBV6-2/TRBV6-3	-	TRBJ1-2	TGTGCCAGCAGTTATGCCTATGGCTACACCTTC	CASSYAYGYTF
TRBD2	TRBV12-3/TRBV12-4	many	TRBJ2-3	TGTGCCAGCACCGCACTAGCGGGAGTTGGAGATACGCAGTATTTT	CASTALAGVGDTQYF
TRBD1	TRBV7-6	-	TRBJ2-7	TGTGCCAGCAGCCCGACAGGGTTCGAGCAGTACTTC	CASSPTGFEQYF
TRBD2	TRBV5-1	-	TRBJ2-3	TGCGCCAGCAGCTTATTAGCGGGAGTTTATACAGATACGCAGTATTTT	CASSLLAGVYTDTQYF
TRBD2	TRBV6-1	many	TRBJ2-7	TGTGCCAGCATTCCCGGACTAGTCTCCTACGAGCAGTACTTC	CASIPGLVSYEQYF
-	TRBV4-3	many	TRBJ2-3	TGCGCCAGCAGCCTCAATTTCCGGGGCACGGGCACAGATACGCAGTATTTT	CASSLNFRGTGTDTQYF
TRBD1	TRBV18	-	TRBJ2-2	TGTGCCAGCTCAAGGGACAGGACCACCGGGGAGCTGTTTTTT	CASSRDRTTGELFF
-	TRBV14	-	TRBJ1-6	TGTGCCAGCAGCTGGTCGGGGGTTGGGCCACCCCTCCACTTT	CASSWSGVGPPLHF
-	TRBV5-6	-	TRBJ2-7	TGTGCCACCACTCAGTGGGGAAGGCCCTACGAGCAGTACTTC	CATTQWGRPYEQYF
TRBD2	TRBV28	large	TRBJ2-1	TGTGCCAGCAGTTTTTTCGATCCAGCGGGATACTCCTACAATGAGCAGTTCTTC	CASSFFDPAGYSYNEQFF
-	TRBV18	many	TRBJ1-2	TGTGCCAGCTCAATTGTGTTTACTTTGGAGAAAGCTAACTATGGCTACACCTTC	CASSIVFTLEKANYGYTF
TRBD1	TRBV4-1	-	TRBJ2-2	TGCGCCAGCAGCCAAGCGGACAGGGGGCGCTCCGGGGAGCTGTTTTTT	CASSQADRGRSGELFF
-	TRBV2	-	TRBJ1-2	TGTGCCAGCAGCAACGGGGACTATGGCTACACCTTC	CASSNGDYGYTF
TRBD1	TRBV5-4	many	TRBJ1-1	TGTGCCAGCAGCTTTACAGGGGTAGAGGAAGCTTTCTTT	CASSFTGVEEAFF
TRBD1	TRBV20-1	many	TRBJ1-1	TGCAGTGCTGCCAGACAGGGGAACACTGAAGCTTTCTTT	CSAARQGNTEAFF
TRBD1	TRBV20-1	medium-sized	TRBJ1-4	TGCAGTGCTAGGACAGGGATTAATGAAAAACTGTTTTTT	CSARTGINEKLFF
-	TRBV19	-	TRBJ1-2	TGTGCCAGTAGTTCTAAGTTGTCTGAGATCTACACCTTC	CASSSKLSEIYTF
TRBD2	TRBV5-4	few	TRBJ2-3	TGTGCCAGCAGCTCGCCGACTAGCGGGGGAATGAGCACAGATACGCAGTATTTT	CASSSPTSGGMSTDTQYF
-	TRBV12-3/TRBV12-4	many	TRBJ2-3	TGTGCCAGCAGCCTAGATGGGGGCCAGAGGATAGATACGCAGTATTTT	CASSLDGGQRIDTQYF
TRBD2	TRBV13	-	TRBJ2-1	TGTGCCAGCAGCGAGACGGCTAAAAGACTAGCGGGAAGATTCCATGAGCAGTTCTTC	CASSETAKRLAGRFHEQFF
TRBD2	TRBV20-1	many	TRBJ2-4	TGCAGTGCTAGGGGGGCGCTAGCGGGAGGGCTAGCCAAAAACATTCAGTACTTC	CSARGALAGGLAKNIQYF
TRBD2	TRBV20-1	many	TRBJ2-3	TGCAGTGCTAGCTCTGGGGCGGGGGTGGCAGATACGCAGTATTTT	CSASSGAGVADTQYF
TRBD2	TRBV7-3	few	TRBJ2-3	TGTGCCAGCAGCTTAACAACGGGAGGTTCGGATACGCAGTATTTT	CASSLTTGGSDTQYF
-	TRBV5-1	-	TRBJ2-1	TGCGCCAGCAGCGTCGGAGGTTGGGATGAGCAGTTCTTC	CASSVGGWDEQFF
-	TRBV5-1	medium-sized	TRBJ1-3	TGCGCCAGCAGCTTCGGTCAGGCGGGAAACACCATATATTTT	CASSFGQAGNTIYF
TRBD1	TRBV6-2/TRBV6-3	few	TRBJ1-1	TGTGCCAGCAGTTACAGGACAGGGCGGGGGTCGAACACTGAAGCTTTCTTT	CASSYRTGRGSNTEAFF
-	TRBV10-3	many	TRBJ2-5	TGTGCCATCAAAATACAGAACCAAGAGACCCAGTACTTC	CAIKIQNQETQYF
-	TRBV30	-	TRBJ1-2	TGTGCCTGGACGCCCGGAGGGAGGTATGGCTACACCTTC	CAWTPGGRYGYTF
-	TRBV19	medium-sized	TRBJ2-3	TGTGCCAGTAGTAGCGCTGATAGAGATACGCAGTATTTT	CASSSADRDTQYF
-	TRBV19	medium-sized	TRBJ1-1	TGTGCCAGTAGAATGTGGGGTGGAGGAGGCACTGAAGCTTTCTTT	CASRMWGGGGTEAFF
TRBD1	TRBV5-6	many	TRBJ2-2	TGTGCCAGCAGCTTCTTAATGACAGGGGAGAAGGTCCGGGAGCTGTTTTTT	CASSFLMTGEKVRELFF
TRBD1	TRBV20-1	once	TRBJ1-1	TGCAGTGCACGCCGACAGGGGGCCGTGACGGGAGCTTTCTTT	CSARRQGAVTGAFF
-	TRBV19	-	TRBJ2-5	TGTGCCAGTAGTATAGCCATAAAAGAGACCCAGTACTTC	CASSIAIKETQYF
-	TRBV11-2	many	TRBJ1-1	TGTGCCAGCAGCCCTCAGGGAAGGACGAACACTGAAGCTTTCTTT	CASSPQGRTNTEAFF
TRBD1	TRBV28	-	TRBJ1-6	TGTGCCAGCAGGGGGACAGAACCAACCAATTCACCCCTCCACTTT	CASRGTEPTNSPLHF
-	TRBV7-2	medium-sized	TRBJ1-5	TGTGCCAGCAGCCCCCATGGGAGGGCCGGCAATCAGCCCCAGCATTTT	CASSPHGRAGNQPQHF
-	TRBV7-2	many	TRBJ2-7	TGTGCCAGCAGCTTAGATTGGTACGAGCAGTACTTC	CASSLDWYEQYF
-	TRBV27	-	TRBJ2-7	TGTGCCAGCAGTTTAGGATACGAGCAGTACTTC	CASSLGYEQYF
TRBD2	TRBV5-1	-	TRBJ2-7	TGCGCCACTCTCTATTGGGAGGGAGGTTTTGAGCAGTACTTC	CATLYWEGGFEQYF
-	TRBV18	many	TRBJ2-1	TGTGCCAGCTCACCTATGGCGGGGAGGACCTACAATGAGCAGTTCTTC	CASSPMAGRTYNEQFF
-	TRBV6-1	many	TRBJ2-7	TGTGCCAGCAGTGAGGCGACTCCGGGACAACCAACCTACGAGCAGTACTTC	CASSEATPGQPTYEQYF
-	TRBV2	-	TRBJ2-1	TGTGCCAGAGTACGACAGTATCCCTACACTGACCCGTTCTTC	CARVRQYPYTDPFF
-	TRBV10-3	-	TRBJ2-2	TGTGCCATCAGCCGCGACAGGACTGCGAAAGGGGAGCTGTTTTTT	CAISRDRTAKGELFF
-	TRBV2	-	TRBJ2-2	TGTGCCAGCAGTGAATTCCTCCCCTTGGAGACGCTGTTTTTT	CASSEFLPLETLFF